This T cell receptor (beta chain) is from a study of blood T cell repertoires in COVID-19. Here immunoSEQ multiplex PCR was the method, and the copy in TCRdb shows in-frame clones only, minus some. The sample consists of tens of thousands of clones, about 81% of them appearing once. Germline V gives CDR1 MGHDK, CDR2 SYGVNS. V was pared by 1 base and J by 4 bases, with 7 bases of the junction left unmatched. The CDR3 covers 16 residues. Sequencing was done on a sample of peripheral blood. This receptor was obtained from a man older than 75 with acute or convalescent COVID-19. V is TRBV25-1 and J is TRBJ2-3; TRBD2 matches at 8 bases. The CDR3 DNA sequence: TGTGCCAGCAGTGAATTCTCCGGGGGGGCGGCAGATACGCAGTATTTT. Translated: CASSEFSGGAADTQYF. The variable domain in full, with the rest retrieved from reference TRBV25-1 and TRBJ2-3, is EADIYQTPRYLVIGTGKKITLECSQTMGHDKMYWYQQDPGMELHLIHYSYGVNSTEKGDLSSESTVSRIRTEHFPLTLESARPSHTSQYLCASSEFSGGAADTQYFGPGTRLTVL.